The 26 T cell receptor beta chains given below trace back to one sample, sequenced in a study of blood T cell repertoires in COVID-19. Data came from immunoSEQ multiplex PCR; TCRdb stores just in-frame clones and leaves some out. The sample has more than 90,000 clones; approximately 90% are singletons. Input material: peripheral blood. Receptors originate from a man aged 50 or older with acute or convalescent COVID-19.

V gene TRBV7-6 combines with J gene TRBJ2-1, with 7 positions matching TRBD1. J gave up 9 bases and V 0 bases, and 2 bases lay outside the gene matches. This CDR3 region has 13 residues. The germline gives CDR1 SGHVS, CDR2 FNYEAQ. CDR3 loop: CASSLARGPEQFF. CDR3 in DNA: TGTGCCAGCAGCTTAGCTAGGGGGCCTGAGCAGTTCTTC.

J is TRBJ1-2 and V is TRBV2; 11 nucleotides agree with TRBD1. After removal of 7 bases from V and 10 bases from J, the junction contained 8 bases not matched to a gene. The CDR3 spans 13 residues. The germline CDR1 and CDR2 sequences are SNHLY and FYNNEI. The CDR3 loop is CASTLRTGGVYTF. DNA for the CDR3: TGTGCCAGCACCCTTAGGACAGGGGGCGTCTACACCTTC.

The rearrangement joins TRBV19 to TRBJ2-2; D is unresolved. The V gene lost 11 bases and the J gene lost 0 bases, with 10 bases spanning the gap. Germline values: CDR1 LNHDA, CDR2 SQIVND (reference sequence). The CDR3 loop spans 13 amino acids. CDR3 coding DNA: TGTGCCGCTTCGCGAACGAACACCGGGGAGCTGTTTTTT. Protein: CAASRTNTGELFF.

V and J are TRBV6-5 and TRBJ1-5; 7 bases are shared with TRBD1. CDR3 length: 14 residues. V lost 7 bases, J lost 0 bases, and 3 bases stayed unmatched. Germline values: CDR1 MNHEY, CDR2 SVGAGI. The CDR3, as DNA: TGTGCCAGCACCGGACAGGTTAGCAATCAGCCCCAGCATTTT. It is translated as CASTGQVSNQPQHF.

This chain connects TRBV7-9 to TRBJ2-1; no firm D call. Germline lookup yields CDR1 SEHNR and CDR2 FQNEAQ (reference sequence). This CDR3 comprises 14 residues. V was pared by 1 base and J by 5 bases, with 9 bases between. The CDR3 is CASSLDVSDNEQFF. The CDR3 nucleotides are TGTGCCAGCAGCTTAGACGTGTCAGACAATGAGCAGTTCTTC.

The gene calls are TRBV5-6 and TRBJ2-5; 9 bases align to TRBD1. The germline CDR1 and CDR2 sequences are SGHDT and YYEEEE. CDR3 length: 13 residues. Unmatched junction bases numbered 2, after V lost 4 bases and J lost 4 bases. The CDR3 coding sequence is TGTGCCAGCAGCGGGACAGGGCGAGAGACCCAGTACTTC. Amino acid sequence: CASSGTGRETQYF.

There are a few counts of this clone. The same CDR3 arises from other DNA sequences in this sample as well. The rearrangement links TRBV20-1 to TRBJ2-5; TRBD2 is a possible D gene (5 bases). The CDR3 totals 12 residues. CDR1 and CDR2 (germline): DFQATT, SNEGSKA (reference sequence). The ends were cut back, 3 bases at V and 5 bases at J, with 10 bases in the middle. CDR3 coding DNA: TGCAGTGCTAGTCCCACGGGGGAGACCCAGTACTTC. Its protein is CSASPTGETQYF.

This chain's CDR3 is CASSLDSGGAKDTQYF. The CDR3 nucleotides are TGCGCCAGCAGCTTGGACAGCGGGGGGGCGAAAGATACGCAGTATTTT. The chain combines TRBV5-1 with TRBJ2-3; 10 bases match TRBD2. J was trimmed by 5 bases and V by 0 bases; bases with no gene match: 6. Germline V CDR1 and CDR2: SGHRS, YFSETQ. The CDR3 is 16 amino acids.

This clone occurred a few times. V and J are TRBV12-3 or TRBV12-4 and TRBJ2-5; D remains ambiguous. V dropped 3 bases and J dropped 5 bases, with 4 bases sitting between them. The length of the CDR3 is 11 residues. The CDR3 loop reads CASSFRETQYF. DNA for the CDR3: TGTGCCAGCAGTTTTCGGGAGACCCAGTACTTC.

The CDR3 loop reads CASRGNEQFF. CDR3 bases: TGTGCCAGCCGGGGTAATGAGCAGTTCTTC. The chain is built from TRBV6-5 and TRBJ2-1, with TRBD2 as a possible D gene (5 bases). CDR1 is MNHEY, CDR2 SVGAGI, per germline. This CDR3 has 10 residues. V was cut by 8 bases and J by 7 bases, with 6 bases left in between.

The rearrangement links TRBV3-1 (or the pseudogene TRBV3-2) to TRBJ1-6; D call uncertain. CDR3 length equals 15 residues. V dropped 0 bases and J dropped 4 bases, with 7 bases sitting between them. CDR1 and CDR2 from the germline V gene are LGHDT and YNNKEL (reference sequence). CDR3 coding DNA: TGTGCCAGCAGCCAAGAGTCAGTTTATAATTCACCCCTCCACTTT. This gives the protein CASSQESVYNSPLHF.

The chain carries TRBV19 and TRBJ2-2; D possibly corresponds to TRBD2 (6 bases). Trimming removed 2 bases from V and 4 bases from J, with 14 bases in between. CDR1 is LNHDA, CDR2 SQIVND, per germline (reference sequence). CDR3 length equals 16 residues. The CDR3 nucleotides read TGTGCCAGTAGTATAAGACGGGGGTCGGGCACCGGGGAGCTGTTTTTT. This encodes CASSIRRGSGTGELFF.

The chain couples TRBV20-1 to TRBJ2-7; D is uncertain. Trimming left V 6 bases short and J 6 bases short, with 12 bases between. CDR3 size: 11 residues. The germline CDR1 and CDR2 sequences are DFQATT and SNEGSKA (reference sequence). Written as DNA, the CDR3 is TGCAGTGCATATACGGGTTCCGAGCAGTACTTC. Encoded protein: CSAYTGSEQYF.

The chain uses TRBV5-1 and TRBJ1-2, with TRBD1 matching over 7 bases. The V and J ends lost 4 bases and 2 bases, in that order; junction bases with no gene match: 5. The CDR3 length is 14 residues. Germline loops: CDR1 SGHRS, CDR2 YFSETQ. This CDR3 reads CASSIGTDNYGYTF. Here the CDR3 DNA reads TGCGCCAGCAGCATAGGGACAGACAACTATGGCTACACCTTC.

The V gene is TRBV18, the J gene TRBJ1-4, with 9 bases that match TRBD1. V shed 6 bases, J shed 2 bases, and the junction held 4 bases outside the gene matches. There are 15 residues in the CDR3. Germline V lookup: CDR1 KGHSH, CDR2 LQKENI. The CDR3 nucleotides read TGTGCCAGCTCCGGCGGGACAGGGACTAATGAAAAACTGTTTTTT. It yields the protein CASSGGTGTNEKLFF. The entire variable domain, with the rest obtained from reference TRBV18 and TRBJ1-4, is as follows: NAGVMQNPRHLVRRRGQEARLRCSPMKGHSHVYWYRQLPEEGLKFMVYLQKENIIDESGMPKERFSAEFPKEGPSILRIQQVVRGDSAAYFCASSGGTGTNEKLFFGSGTQLSVL.

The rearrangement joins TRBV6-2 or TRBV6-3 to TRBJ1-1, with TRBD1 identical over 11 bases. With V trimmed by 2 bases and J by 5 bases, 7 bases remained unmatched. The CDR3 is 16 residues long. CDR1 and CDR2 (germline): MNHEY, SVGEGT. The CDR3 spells CASSYPLDRGPTEAFF. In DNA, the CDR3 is TGTGCCAGCAGTTACCCCCTGGACAGGGGGCCGACTGAAGCTTTCTTT.

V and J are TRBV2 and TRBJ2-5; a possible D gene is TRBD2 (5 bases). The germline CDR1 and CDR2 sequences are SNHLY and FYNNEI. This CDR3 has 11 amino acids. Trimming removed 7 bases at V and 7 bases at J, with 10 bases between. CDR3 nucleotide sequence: TGTGCCAGCACCAAGGCGGGGACCCAGTACTTC. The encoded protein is CASTKAGTQYF.

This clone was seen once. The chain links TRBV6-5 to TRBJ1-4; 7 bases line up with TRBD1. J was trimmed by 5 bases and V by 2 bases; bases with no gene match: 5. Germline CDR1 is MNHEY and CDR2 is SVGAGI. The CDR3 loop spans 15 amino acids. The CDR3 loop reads CASSYDTTGNEKLFF. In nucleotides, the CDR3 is TGTGCCAGCAGTTACGATACGACAGGGAATGAAAAACTGTTTTTT.

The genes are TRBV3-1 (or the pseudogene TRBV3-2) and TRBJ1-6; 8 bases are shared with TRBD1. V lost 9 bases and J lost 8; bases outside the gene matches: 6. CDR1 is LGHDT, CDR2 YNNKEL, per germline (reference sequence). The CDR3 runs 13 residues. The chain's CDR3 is CASRTGNDSPLHF. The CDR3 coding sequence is TGTGCCAGTAGGACAGGGAATGATTCACCCCTCCACTTT.

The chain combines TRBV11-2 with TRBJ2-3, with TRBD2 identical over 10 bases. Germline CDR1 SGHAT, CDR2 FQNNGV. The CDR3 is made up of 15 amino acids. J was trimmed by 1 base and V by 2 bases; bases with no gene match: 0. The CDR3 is CASSLLAGGTDTQYF. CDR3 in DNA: TGTGCCAGCAGCTTACTAGCGGGGGGCACAGATACGCAGTATTTT.

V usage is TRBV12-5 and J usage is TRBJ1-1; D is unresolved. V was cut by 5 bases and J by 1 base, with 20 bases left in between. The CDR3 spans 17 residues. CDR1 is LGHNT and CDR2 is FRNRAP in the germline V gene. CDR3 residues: CASGLPPRPRRNTEAFF. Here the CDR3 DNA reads TGTGCTAGTGGTCTCCCCCCCCGCCCGAGGAGGAACACTGAAGCTTTCTTT.

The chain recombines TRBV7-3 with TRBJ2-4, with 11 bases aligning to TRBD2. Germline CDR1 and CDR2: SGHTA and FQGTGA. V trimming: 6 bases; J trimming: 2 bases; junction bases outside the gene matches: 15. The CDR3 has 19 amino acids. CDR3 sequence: CASRAPGLAVTATKNIQYF. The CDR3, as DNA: TGTGCCAGCAGGGCTCCGGGACTAGCGGTCACCGCGACCAAAAACATTCAGTACTTC.

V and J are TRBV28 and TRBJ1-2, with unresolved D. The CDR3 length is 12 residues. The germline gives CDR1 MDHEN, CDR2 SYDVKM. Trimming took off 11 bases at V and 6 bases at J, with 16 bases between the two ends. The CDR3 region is CASYDKANGYTF. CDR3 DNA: TGTGCCTCCTACGACAAGGCTAATGGCTACACCTTC.

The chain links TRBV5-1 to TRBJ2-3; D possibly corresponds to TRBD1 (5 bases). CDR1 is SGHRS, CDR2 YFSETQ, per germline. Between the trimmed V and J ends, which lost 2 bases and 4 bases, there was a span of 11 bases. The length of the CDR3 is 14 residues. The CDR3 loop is CASSFPGMADTQYF. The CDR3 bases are TGCGCCAGCAGCTTTCCAGGGATGGCAGATACGCAGTATTTT.

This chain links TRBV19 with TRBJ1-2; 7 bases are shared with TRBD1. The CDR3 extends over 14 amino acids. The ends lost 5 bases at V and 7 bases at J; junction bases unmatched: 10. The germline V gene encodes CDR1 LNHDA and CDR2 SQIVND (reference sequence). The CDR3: CASSYGQVLPGYTF. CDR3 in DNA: TGTGCCAGTAGTTATGGACAGGTTTTACCTGGCTACACCTTC.

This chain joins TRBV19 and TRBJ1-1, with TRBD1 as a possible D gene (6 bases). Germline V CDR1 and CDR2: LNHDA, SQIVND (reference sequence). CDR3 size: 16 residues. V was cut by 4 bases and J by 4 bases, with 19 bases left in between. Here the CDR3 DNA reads TGTGCCAGTAGTAAAACAGGGACGGCAATGAGCACTGAAGCTTTCTTT. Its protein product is CASSKTGTAMSTEAFF.